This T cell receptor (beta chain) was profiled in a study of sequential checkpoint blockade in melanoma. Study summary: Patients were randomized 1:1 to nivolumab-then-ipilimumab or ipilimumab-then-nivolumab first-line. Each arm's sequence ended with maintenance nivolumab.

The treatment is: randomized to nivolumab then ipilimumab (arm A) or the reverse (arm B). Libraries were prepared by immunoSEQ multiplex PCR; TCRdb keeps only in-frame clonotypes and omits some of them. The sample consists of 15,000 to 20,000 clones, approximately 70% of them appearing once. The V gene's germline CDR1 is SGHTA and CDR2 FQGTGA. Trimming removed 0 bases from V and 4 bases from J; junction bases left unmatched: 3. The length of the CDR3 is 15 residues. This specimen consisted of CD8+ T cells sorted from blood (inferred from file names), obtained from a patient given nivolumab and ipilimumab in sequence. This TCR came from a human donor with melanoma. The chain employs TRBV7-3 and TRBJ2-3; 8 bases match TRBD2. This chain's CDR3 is CASSLTSGESDTQYF. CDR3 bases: TGTGCCAGCAGCTTAACTAGCGGGGAGTCAGATACGCAGTATTTT.